Each of the 13 T cell receptor beta chains below was sequenced from the same sample in a study of cytomegalovirus exposure and HLA in healthy donors. The primer mix had 60 Vbeta and 13 Jbeta primers. Sequencing used immunoSEQ multiplex PCR; TCRdb keeps in-frame clones, though not all of them. The table lists under 100,000 clones, approximately 70% of them singletons. Sequencing was done on a sample of PBMCs. These receptors all stem from a woman aged 50 to 60 in good health and CMV-seropositive.

The CDR3 region is CAWSVPGGGEKLFF. The CDR3 DNA sequence: TGTGCCTGGAGTGTACCGGGGGGAGGTGAAAAACTGTTTTTT. The gene calls are TRBV30 and TRBJ1-4, with D possibly TRBD1 on 5 matching bases. Germline V gene data show CDR1 as GTSNPN and CDR2 as SVGIG (reference sequence). V was trimmed by 0 bases and J by 7 bases, leaving 12 bases between them. CDR3 length: 14 amino acids. Full variable domain (rest looked up from reference TRBV30 and TRBJ1-4): SQTIHQWPATLVQPVGSPLSLECTVEGTSNPNLYWYRQAAGRGLQLLFYSVGIGQISSEVPQNLSASRPQDRQFILSSKKLLLSDSGFYLCAWSVPGGGEKLFFGSGTQLSVL.

The chain is built from TRBV28 and TRBJ2-1, with TRBD1 identical over 10 bases. The CDR3 is 15 residues long. The germline gives CDR1 MDHEN, CDR2 SYDVKM. The V segment lost 5 bases and the J segment 4 bases; nucleotides outside the gene matches: 5. The CDR3 DNA is TGTGCCAGCAGTCCCGGGACAGGGGCTTACAATGAGCAGTTCTTC. This sequence encodes CASSPGTGAYNEQFF.

The rearrangement links TRBV4-1 to TRBJ2-2; 8 bases line up with TRBD1. Germline V gene data show CDR1 as MGHRA and CDR2 as YSYEKL. Trimming removed 1 base from V and 6 bases from J; junction bases left unmatched: 13. The CDR3 runs 18 residues. In nucleotides, the CDR3 is TGCGCCAGCAGCCAAGGCAGGGGGCGCATCGGTGGCCCCGGGGAGCTGTTTTTT. Its protein product is CASSQGRGRIGGPGELFF.

A few counts support this clone. J is TRBJ2-7 and V is TRBV4-1; perhaps TRBD2 as D (7 bases). This CDR3 contains 16 residues. The V gene's germline CDR1 is MGHRA and CDR2 YSYEKL. V was trimmed by 2 bases and J by 1 base, leaving 15 bases between them. CDR3 nucleotides: TGCGCCAGCAGCCAACCAAGGACTAGGGGGTCCTACGAGCAGTACTTC. It specifies CASSQPRTRGSYEQYF.

The chain joins TRBV4-2 to TRBJ2-7; tentative D call: TRBD2 (6 bases). V shed 0 bases and J shed 2 bases, with 14 bases lying between them. Germline assignment: CDR1 LGHNA and CDR2 YNFKEQ. The CDR3 has 16 residues. In DNA form, the CDR3 reads TGTGCCAGCAGCCAAGATCTAGGGGCTAGCGCCTACGAGCAGTACTTC. Protein: CASSQDLGASAYEQYF.

This clone came up a few times. The rearrangement joins TRBV28 to TRBJ2-5; 7 nucleotides line up with TRBD2. The CDR3 is 16 amino acids. V shed 3 bases, J shed 5 bases, and the junction held 12 bases outside the gene matches. Germline V gives CDR1 MDHEN, CDR2 SYDVKM. CDR3 coding DNA: TGTGCCAGCAGTTTTGTGGGAGGGCCGGGGCTGGAGACCCAGTACTTC. Protein sequence: CASSFVGGPGLETQYF.

The V gene is TRBV28, the J gene TRBJ1-2, with D unclear. Germline V CDR1 and CDR2: MDHEN, SYDVKM. The V and J ends lost 5 bases and 3 bases respectively, with 22 bases between them. The CDR3 extends over 17 amino acids. The CDR3, as DNA: TGTGCCAGCAGTCCGCCGACAATGCATCCCCTTGACTATGGCTACACCTTC. Its protein product is CASSPPTMHPLDYGYTF.

The CDR3 region has the DNA TGTGCCAGCCTCGCGTCCCGCACCACCTACGAGCAGTACTTC. Residues: CASLASRTTYEQYF. The V and J genes are TRBV6-1 and TRBJ2-7; D unresolved. V was cut by 8 bases and J by 2 bases, with 16 bases left in between. Germline assignment: CDR1 MNHNS and CDR2 SASEGT. The CDR3 runs 14 residues.

The chain carries TRBV5-1 and TRBJ2-1; TRBD2 is a possible D gene (5 bases). The germline V gene encodes CDR1 SGHRS and CDR2 YFSETQ. V was trimmed by 2 bases and J by 9 bases, leaving 15 bases between them. CDR3 length equals 14 residues. CDR3 protein: CASSFGERKGEQFF. DNA of the CDR3: TGCGCCAGCAGCTTCGGGGAGAGAAAGGGTGAGCAGTTCTTC.

This sequence joins TRBV28 and TRBJ1-1; 7 bases align to TRBD1. Per germline, CDR1 MDHEN and CDR2 SYDVKM. CDR3 length: 14 residues. J was trimmed by 11 bases and V by 5 bases; bases with no gene match: 14. The CDR3 sequence: CASSRQDRSLIAFF. CDR3 nucleotides: TGTGCCAGCAGTCGACAGGACAGGTCCCTGATCGCTTTCTTT.

The V and J genes are TRBV2 and TRBJ2-5, with D perhaps matching TRBD1 (5 bases). The last part of the DNA fits TRBJ2-7 better; the J call may be wrong. Germline V gives CDR1 SNHLY, CDR2 FYNNEI. The CDR3 contains 12 residues. CDR3 DNA: TGTGCCAGCCTGGCAGGGCCTTACGAGCAGTACTTC. It is translated as CASLAGPYEQYF.

V gene TRBV18 combines with J gene TRBJ1-5; a weak D match, TRBD1 (5 bases). This CDR3 comprises 17 residues. The V end was cut by 3 bases, the J end by 2 bases, with 17 bases between. Germline V lookup: CDR1 KGHSH, CDR2 LQKENI. CDR3 amino acids: CASSPTGGAWGNQPQHF. In nucleotides, the CDR3 is TGTGCCAGCTCACCCACCGGAGGGGCGTGGGGCAATCAGCCCCAGCATTTT.

The chain links TRBV11-1 to TRBJ2-7; a possible D gene is TRBD1 (6 bases). The CDR3 contains 14 residues. The V end was cut by 5 bases, the J end by 6 bases, with 17 bases between. CDR1 and CDR2 from the germline V gene are SGHAT and FQDESV (reference sequence). DNA for the CDR3: TGTGCCAGCAGCCCCCAGCTTGACAGGCGCGAGCAGTACTTC. It is translated as CASSPQLDRREQYF.